A selection of T cell receptor beta chains follows, all from one sample in a study of beta chain features in type 1 diabetes. Measured with immunoSEQ multiplex PCR; TCRdb has only the in-frame clones, and not every one. The sample includes a few hundred thousand clones, over 11% of them seen just once. Sample: naive CD4+ T cells from blood. Every receptor here comes from a man younger than 40 with type 1 diabetes. Each CDR3 is given with its conserved first and last residue. A D gene is named only where the DNA matches it firmly.

v_call d_call cdr3_aa
TRBV6-5 TRBD2 CASSREARYEQYF
TRBV4-2 - CASSQGLGETYEQYF
TRBV7-9 - CASSLVAGGELFF
TRBV14 TRBD2 CASSPGLAATTQYF
TRBV28 TRBD1 CASRGQGPYEQYF
TRBV7-2 TRBD2 CASSSPGLAVDSSYEQYF
TRBV5-4 TRBD2 CASSPWGGRPGELFF
TRBV29-1 TRBD1 CSVDSVGQGAFSGSYNEQFF
TRBV2 TRBD1 CASSGDSAREAFF
TRBV5-1 - CASSGDDYTGELFF
TRBV6-5 - CASSYSFGQTYEQYF
TRBV6-4 - CASSDFGGTDSYGYTF
TRBV7-3 - CASSLGLGQYNEQFF
TRBV7-9 - CASSLDRVGNIQYF
TRBV7-2 TRBD1 CASSRTGTYGYTF
TRBV7-2 - CASSLLRAVGEQYF
TRBV28 TRBD1 CASSLETGGRLGQFF
TRBV5-1 TRBD1 CASSEGQPNQPQHF
TRBV9 TRBD2 CASSLKGGGYNEQFF
TRBV15 - CATSRDPADEQYF
TRBV19 TRBD1 CASSARRTGFSYNEQFF
TRBV6-5 - CASSQDRETRREQFF
TRBV19 TRBD1 CASSQGGLWADEYF
TRBV7-9 TRBD1 CATGTGEYF
TRBV4-2 TRBD2 CASSQNLAGTDTQYF
TRBV19 - CAISRASRGHTQYF
TRBV5-1 TRBD1 CASSLVGRGLDGYTF
TRBV15 TRBD2 CATSRGKSGTYEQYF
TRBV7-9 - CASSFRDTQSGQPQHF
TRBV25-1 TRBD1 CASRRQGMNTEAFF
TRBV7-2 - CASSPQGFETQYF
TRBV4-2 - CASSQMGGVLTDTQYF
TRBV5-1 TRBD1 CASSSGQGVREQYF
TRBV4-2 - CASSPTWNTEAFF
TRBV18 - CASSPPPGLRPYEQYF
TRBV4-3 - CASSRGTGMGPEAFF
TRBV5-1 - CASSNDGRTAYNEQFF
TRBV2 - CASSESGSYNEQFF
TRBV28 - CASSGVAQPQHF
TRBV11-2 - CASSLGVTGNTGELFF
TRBV29-1 - CSPTRPPYNEQFF
TRBV25-1 - CASSAAVPPEQYF
TRBV11-2 - CASSFADTGELFF
TRBV4-3 - CASSQKWQGNTIYF
TRBV12-5 - CASGTTVSTDTQYF